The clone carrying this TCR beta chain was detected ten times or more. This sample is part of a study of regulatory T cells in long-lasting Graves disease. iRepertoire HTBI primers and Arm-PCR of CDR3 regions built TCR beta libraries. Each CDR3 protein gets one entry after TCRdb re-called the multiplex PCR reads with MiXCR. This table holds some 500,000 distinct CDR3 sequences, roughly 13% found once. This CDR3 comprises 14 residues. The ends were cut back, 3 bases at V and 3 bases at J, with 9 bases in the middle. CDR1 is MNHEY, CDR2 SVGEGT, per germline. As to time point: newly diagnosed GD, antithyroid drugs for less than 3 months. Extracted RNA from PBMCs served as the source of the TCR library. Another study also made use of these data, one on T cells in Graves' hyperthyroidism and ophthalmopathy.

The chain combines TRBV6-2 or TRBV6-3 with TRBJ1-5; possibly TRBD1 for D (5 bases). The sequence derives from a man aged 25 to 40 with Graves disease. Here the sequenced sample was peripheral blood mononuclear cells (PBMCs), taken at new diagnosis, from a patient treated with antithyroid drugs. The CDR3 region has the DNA TGTGCCAGCAGTTATGGGGGATACAATCAGCCCCAGCATTTT. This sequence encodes CASSYGGYNQPQHF.